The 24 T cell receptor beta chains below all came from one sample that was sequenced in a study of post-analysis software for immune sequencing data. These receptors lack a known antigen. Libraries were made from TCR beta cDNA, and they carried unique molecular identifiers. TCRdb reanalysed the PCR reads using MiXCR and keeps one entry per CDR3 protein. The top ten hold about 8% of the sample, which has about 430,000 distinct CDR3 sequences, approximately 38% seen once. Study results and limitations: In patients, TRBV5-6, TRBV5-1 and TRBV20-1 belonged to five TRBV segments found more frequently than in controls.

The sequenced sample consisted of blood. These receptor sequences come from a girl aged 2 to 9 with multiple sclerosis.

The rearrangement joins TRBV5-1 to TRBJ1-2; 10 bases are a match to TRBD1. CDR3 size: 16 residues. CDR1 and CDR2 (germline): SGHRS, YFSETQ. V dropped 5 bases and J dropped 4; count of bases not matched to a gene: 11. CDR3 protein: CASREDRGSFLYGYTF. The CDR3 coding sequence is TGCGCCAGCAGAGAGGACAGGGGGAGTTTTCTCTATGGCTACACCTTC.

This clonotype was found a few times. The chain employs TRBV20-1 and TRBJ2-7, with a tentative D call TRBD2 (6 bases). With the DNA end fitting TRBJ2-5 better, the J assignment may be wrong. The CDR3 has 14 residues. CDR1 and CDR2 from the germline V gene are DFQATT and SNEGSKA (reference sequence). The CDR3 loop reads CSASEPGRVETQYF. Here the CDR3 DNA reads TGCAGTGCTAGCGAGCCCGGGAGAGTTGAGACCCAGTACTTC.

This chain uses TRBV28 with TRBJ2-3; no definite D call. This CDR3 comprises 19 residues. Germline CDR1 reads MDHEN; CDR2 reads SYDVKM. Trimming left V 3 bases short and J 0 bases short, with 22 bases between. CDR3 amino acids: CASSFWSGPMVTSTDTQYF. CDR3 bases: TGTGCCAGCAGTTTTTGGTCCGGACCTATGGTCACAAGCACAGATACGCAGTATTTT.

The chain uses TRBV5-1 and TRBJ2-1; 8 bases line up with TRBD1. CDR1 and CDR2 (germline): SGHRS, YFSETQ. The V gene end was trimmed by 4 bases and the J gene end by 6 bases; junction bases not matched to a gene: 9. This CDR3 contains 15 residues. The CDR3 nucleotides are TGCGCCAGCAGCACTGGACAGGGTTTCTCCAATGAGCAGTTCTTC. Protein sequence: CASSTGQGFSNEQFF. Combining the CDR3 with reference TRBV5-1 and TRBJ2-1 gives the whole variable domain KAGVTQTPRYLIKTRGQQVTLSCSPISGHRSVSWYQQTPGQGLQFLFEYFSETQRNKGNFPGRFSGRQFSNSRSEMNVSTLELGDSALYLCASSTGQGFSNEQFFGPGTRLTVL.

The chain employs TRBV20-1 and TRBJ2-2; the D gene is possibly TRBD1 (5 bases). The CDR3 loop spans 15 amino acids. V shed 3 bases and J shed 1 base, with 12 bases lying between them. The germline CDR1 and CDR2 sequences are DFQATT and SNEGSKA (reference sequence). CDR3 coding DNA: TGCAGTGCTAGCCCCTCCGACAGGAACACCGGGGAGCTGTTTTTT. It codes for CSASPSDRNTGELFF.

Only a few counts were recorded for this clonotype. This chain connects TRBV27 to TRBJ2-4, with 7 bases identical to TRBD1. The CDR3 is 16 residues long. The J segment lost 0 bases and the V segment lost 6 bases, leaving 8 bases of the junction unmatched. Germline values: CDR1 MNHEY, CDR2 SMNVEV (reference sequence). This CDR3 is CASRKDRALAKNIQYF. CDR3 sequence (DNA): TGTGCCAGCAGGAAAGACAGGGCTCTAGCCAAAAACATTCAGTACTTC.

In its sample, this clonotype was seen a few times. CDR3 loop: CASRDGSTDTQYF. The CDR3 DNA is TGTGCCAGCCGGGACGGAAGCACAGATACGCAGTATTTT. V usage is TRBV28 and J usage is TRBJ2-3; D could derive from TRBD1 or TRBD2 (5 bases each). CDR3 length: 13 amino acids. V lost 8 bases and J 0 bases, leaving 9 bases between the germline ends. CDR1 MDHEN and CDR2 SYDVKM come from the germline V gene. The variable domain in full, completed from reference TRBV28 and TRBJ2-3, reads DVKVTQSSRYLVKRTGEKVFLECVQDMDHENMFWYRQDPGLGLRLIYFSYDVKMKEKGDIPEGYSVSREKKERFSLILESASTNQTSMYLCASRDGSTDTQYFGPGTRLTVL.

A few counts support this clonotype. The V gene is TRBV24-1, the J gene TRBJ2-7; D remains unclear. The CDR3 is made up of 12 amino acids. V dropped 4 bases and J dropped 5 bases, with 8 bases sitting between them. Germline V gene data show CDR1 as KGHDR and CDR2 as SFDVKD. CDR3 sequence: CATSDNLHEQYF. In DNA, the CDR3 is TGTGCCACCAGTGACAACCTCCACGAGCAGTACTTC.

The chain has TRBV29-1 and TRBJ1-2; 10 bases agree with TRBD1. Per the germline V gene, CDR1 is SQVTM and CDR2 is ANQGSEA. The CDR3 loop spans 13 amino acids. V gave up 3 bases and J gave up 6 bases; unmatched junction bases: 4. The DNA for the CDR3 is TGCAGCGTTGAGGTGGACAGGGGGAATGGCTACACCTTC. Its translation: CSVEVDRGNGYTF. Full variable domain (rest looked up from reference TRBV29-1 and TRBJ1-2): SAVISQKPSRDICQRGTSLTIQCQVDSQVTMMFWYRQQPGQSLTLIATANQGSEATYESGFVIDKFPISRPNLTFSTLTVSNMSPEDSSIYLCSVEVDRGNGYTFGSGTRLTVV.

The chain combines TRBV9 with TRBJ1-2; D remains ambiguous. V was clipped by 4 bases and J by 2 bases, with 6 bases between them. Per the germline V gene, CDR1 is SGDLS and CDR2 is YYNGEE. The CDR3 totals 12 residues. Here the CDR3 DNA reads TGTGCCAGCAGCCCAGCGAACTATGGCTACACCTTC. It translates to CASSPANYGYTF.

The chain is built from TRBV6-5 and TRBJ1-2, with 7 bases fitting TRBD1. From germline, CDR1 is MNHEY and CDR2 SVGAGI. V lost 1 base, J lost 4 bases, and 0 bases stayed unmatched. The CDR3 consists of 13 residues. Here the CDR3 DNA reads TGTGCCAGCAGTTACTACAGGGGCTATGGCTACACCTTC. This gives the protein CASSYYRGYGYTF.

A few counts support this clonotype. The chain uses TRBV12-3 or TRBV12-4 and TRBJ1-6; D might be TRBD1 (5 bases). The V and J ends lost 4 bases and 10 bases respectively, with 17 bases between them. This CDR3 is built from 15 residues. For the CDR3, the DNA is TGTGCCAGCAGTTGGGCTGGCAGGGCGGACTCACCCCTCCACTTT. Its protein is CASSWAGRADSPLHF.

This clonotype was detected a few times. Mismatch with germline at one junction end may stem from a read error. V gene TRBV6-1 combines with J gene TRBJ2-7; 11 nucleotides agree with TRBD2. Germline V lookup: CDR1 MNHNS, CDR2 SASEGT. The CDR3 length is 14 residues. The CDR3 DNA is TGTGCCAGCAGGGTAGCGGGAGGGCCCCACGAGCGGTACTTC. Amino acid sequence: CASRVAGGPHERYF.

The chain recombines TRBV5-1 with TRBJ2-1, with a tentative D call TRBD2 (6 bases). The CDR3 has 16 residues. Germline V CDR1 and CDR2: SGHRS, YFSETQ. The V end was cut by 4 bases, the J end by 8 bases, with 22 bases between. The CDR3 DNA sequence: TGCGCCAGCAGCCCCTCCGTGGGACTCGGGTCATATGAGCAGTTCTTC. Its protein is CASSPSVGLGSYEQFF.

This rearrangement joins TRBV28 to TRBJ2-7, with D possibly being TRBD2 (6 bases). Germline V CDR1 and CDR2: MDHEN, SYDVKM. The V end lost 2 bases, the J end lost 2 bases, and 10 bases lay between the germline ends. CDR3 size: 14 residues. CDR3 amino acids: CASSLGGLAYEQYF. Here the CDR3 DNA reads TGTGCCAGCAGTTTAGGAGGGTTGGCCTACGAGCAGTACTTC.

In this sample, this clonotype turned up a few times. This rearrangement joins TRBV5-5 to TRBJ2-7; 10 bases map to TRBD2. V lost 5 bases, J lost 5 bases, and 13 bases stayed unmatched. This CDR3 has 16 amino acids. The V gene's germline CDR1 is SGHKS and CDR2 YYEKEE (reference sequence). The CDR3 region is CASSSLAGALGHEQYF. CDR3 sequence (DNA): TGTGCCAGCAGTTCTCTAGCGGGGGCGCTCGGCCACGAGCAGTACTTC.

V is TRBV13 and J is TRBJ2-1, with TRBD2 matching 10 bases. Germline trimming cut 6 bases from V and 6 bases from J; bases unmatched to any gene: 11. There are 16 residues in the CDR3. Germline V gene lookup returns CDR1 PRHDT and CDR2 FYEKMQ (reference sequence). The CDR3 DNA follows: TGTGCCAGCAGAACTCCTAGCGGGAGTTCGGGCAATGAGCAGTTCTTC. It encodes CASRTPSGSSGNEQFF.

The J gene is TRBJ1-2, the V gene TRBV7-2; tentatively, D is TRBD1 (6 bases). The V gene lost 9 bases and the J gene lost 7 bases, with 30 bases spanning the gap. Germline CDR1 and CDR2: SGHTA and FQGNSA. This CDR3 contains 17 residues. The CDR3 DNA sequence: TGTGCCAGTACCTTTTCCCCTTTCCTTGGGGCAGGGGCTGGCTACACCTTC. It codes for CASTFSPFLGAGAGYTF.

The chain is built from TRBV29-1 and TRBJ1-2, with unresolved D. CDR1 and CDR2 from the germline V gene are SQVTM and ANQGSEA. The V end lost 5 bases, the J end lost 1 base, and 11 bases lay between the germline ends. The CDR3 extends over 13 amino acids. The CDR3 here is CSVPRRDNYGYTF. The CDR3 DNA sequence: TGCAGCGTTCCTAGACGAGATAACTATGGCTACACCTTC.

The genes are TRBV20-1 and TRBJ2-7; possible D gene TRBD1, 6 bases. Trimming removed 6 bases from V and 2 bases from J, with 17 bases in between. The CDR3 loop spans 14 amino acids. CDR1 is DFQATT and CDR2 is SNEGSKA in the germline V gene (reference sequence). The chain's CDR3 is CSATDRFLPYEQYF. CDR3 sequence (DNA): TGCAGTGCCACAGACAGGTTTCTCCCCTACGAGCAGTACTTC.

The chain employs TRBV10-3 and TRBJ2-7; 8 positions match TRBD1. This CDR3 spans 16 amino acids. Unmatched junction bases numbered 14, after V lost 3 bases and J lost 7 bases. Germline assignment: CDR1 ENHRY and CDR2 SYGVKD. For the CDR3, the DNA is TGTGCCATCAGTGACGGACAGGGCCTCTCCTACAATGAGCAGTACTTC. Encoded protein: CAISDGQGLSYNEQYF.

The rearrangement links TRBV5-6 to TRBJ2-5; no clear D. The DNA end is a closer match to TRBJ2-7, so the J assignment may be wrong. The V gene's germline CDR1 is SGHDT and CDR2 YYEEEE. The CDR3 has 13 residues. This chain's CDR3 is CASTYTTSGEQYF. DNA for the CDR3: TGTGCCAGCACCTATACAACCTCAGGCGAGCAGTACTTC.

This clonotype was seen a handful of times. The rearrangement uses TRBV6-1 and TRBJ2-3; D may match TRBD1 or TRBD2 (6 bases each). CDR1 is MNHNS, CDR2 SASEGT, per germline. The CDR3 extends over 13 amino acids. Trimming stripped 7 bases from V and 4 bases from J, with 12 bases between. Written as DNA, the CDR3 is TGTGCCAGCATACCGGGGGCGTCAGATACGCAGTATTTT. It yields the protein CASIPGASDTQYF.

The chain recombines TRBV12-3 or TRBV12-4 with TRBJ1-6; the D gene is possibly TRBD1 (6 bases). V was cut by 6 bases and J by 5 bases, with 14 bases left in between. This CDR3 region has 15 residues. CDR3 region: CASRIRQVDNSPLHF. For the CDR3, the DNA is TGTGCCAGCAGGATTAGACAGGTCGATAATTCACCCCTCCACTTT.